Given below is one T cell receptor beta chain in context. Its binding antigen is unknown. No qualities accompany the bases; no much larger clone lies one base away. The TCR beta CDR3 regions were amplified from the RNA transcripts. The TCR CDR3 was subjected to a first round of RT-PCR using the HTBI primer set and the Qiagen OneStep RT-PCR kit. A second multiplex PCR round built the libraries, followed by size selection and purification. Paired-end sequencing of the libraries was performed with 100 bp reads on an Illumina HiSeq2000. Per the source publication's procedure: SOAPnuke was used to process the raw data, throwing out any read that contained adapters or uncalled bases, had a mean Phred below 15, or lacked an exact constant-primer or identifier match. High-quality paired reads were merged using COPE v1.2.5, and each unique nucleotide sequence was defined as a clonotype. MiTCR v1.1 was used to align clonotypes to the IMGT TRBV, TRBD and TRBJ reference segments. The analysis was restricted to V-J combinations with a frequency above 0.0001, which together covered roughly 99% of the repertoires. The TCS score was defined as the ratio of F50 (clonal expansion) to E x V (chaos), calculated using BLOSUM62-based TCRdist between CDR3 peptides within each V-J. Welch's t-statistics and random forest reduced fewer than 550 V-J features to roughly 13, which were used in a naive Bayes classifier (R e1071). TCRdb passed the public sequencing reads through fastp at Q25 and MiXCR, retaining productive beta sequences. CDR3 protein duplicates are merged, each entry listing the most common genes and DNA. Clone size and V and J calls follow TCRdb, not the original study. Recorded for this sample are some 510,000 distinct CDR3 sequences; 46% of them occurred a single time. Roughly 8.2% of the sample lies in the top ten.

Based on the germline V gene (reference sequence), the CDR1 and CDR2 sequences are LNHNV and YYDKDF. Trimming takes 6 bases off V and 4 bases off J; junction bases not matched to a gene: 7. Its CDR3 holds 14 amino acids, cysteine through phenylalanine. The CDR3 DNA has 42 bases and is translated from base 1. The data derive from a study of T cells in Graves' hyperthyroidism and ophthalmopathy (dated by TCRdb to between 2017 and 2020). Background on the whole study: To identify distinguishing TCR V-J signatures, a discovery cohort of some 99 patients was used, comprising 43 with Graves' ophthalmopathy and approximately 58 with stable Graves' hyperthyroidism. Prospective prediction of ophthalmopathy was tested in an independent validation cohort of 18 to 20 hyperthyroidism patients and 17 patients who later progressed to ophthalmopathy. The 75 to 100 discovery patients were randomly split 7:3 into training and test sets. The study also compared thyroid tissue and blood T-cell repertoires from roughly six Graves' hyperthyroidism patients. After sampling, hyperthyroidism patients received methimazole starting at 30 mg daily, and ophthalmopathy patients received high-dose intravenous methylprednisolone. The paper describes TCR Vbeta CDR3 sequencing of more than 120 peripheral blood samples, made up of 43 ophthalmopathy patients, roughly 72 hyperthyroidism patients and around 17 progressor patients.

General findings and caveats noted by the study authors: No statistical method was used to set the sample size in advance, and investigators knew the group allocation. In cross-validation, a model built on a 13 V-J signature told ophthalmopathy apart from stable hyperthyroidism with 85% to 90% sensitivity and approximately 81% specificity, and in testing the same model reached 80%/75%. In validation, progression to ophthalmopathy was predicted by the model with 55% to 71% sensitivity and roughly 72% specificity, a median of approximately 7.1 months before onset. Blood samples also contained most of the expanded thyroid clonotypes (frequency above 0.001), which suggests that blood repertoires may reflect thyroid immune responses.

Graves' hyperthyroidism was defined as stable when no progression to ophthalmopathy occurred over 18 months of follow-up. The hyperthyroidism patients were between 18 and 65 years old and newly diagnosed, with a disease duration of less than 2 months. The study excluded patients with uncontrolled infections, other autoimmune diseases, pregnancy or lactation. Diagnoses were established on the basis of clinical symptoms, serum thyroxine and TRAb, thyroid ultrasound, and orbital computed tomography. Total RNA was extracted using Trizol reagent, and RNA quality was assessed on an Agilent 2100 Bioanalyzer.

This sequence was found in a woman younger than 35 with Graves' hyperthyroidism. Donor details come from another sample of the same person, matched by shared clones. The rearrangement combines TRBV15 with TRBJ1-2; TRBD1 aligns with 8 central bases. Material for sequencing was peripheral blood or thyroid tissue (not recorded which). The DNA sequence follows: TGTGCCACCAGGTATTCAGGACAGGGCTATGGCTACACCTTC. The resulting protein is CATRYSGQGYGYTF.